The 12 T cell receptor beta chains in this list originate from one sample, sequenced in a study of T cells in Graves' hyperthyroidism and ophthalmopathy. RNA transcripts served as the template for amplifying TCR beta CDR3 regions. The TCR CDR3 first-round RT-PCR relied on the HTBI primer set. MiXCR, run by TCRdb on the multiplex PCR reads, gives a single entry per CDR3 protein. The sample includes about 420,000 distinct CDR3 sequences, roughly 13% of them seen just once. Material for sequencing was blood. The receptors derive from a woman aged 18 to 35 with Graves' hyperthyroidism.

This sequence joins TRBV12-3 or TRBV12-4 and TRBJ1-1, with D possibly being TRBD1 (5 bases). V shed 6 bases and J shed 13 bases, with 18 bases lying between them. The CDR3 is 12 amino acids. The chain's CDR3 is CASSYDGAGGFF. DNA for the CDR3: TGTGCCAGCAGCTACGATGGGGCGGGGGGTTTCTTT.

This clonotype has ten or more counts. This rearrangement joins TRBV2 to TRBJ2-7, with 12 bases identical to TRBD2. Trimming took 6 bases from V and 3 from J; bases not matched to a gene: 3. The CDR3 is 14 residues long. Germline CDR1 and CDR2: SNHLY and FYNNEI. CDR3 in amino acids: CASRAGLAGYEQYF. The CDR3 DNA is TGTGCCAGCAGGGCGGGACTAGCGGGCTACGAGCAGTACTTC.

This clonotype was detected many times. The rearrangement joins TRBV12-3 or TRBV12-4 to TRBJ1-1; no clear D. The CDR3 has 12 residues. V shed 3 bases and J shed 11 bases, with 13 bases lying between them. CDR3 sequence: CASSFQTLAAFF. The CDR3 region has the DNA TGTGCCAGCAGTTTCCAGACCCTTGCGGCTTTCTTT.

This sequence joins TRBV6-1 and TRBJ2-7; D not certain. The CDR3 is made up of 13 amino acids. Trimming removed 1 base from V and 3 bases from J, with 7 bases in between. CDR1 is MNHNS and CDR2 is SASEGT in the germline V gene. The CDR3: CASSEGKLYEQYF. The CDR3 nucleotides read TGTGCCAGCAGTGAAGGGAAACTCTACGAGCAGTACTTC.

This clonotype was detected many times. The chain links TRBV12-3 or TRBV12-4 to TRBJ2-3, with a possible D match to TRBD1 (6 bases). The CDR3 extends over 14 amino acids. V lost 5 bases to trimming and J lost 3 bases, with 12 bases between them. DNA of the CDR3: TGTGCCAGCAGTAAAGGACAGAGGACAGATACGCAGTATTTT. Translated: CASSKGQRTDTQYF.

This clonotype has just a few counts. Here the CDR3 DNA reads TGTGCCAGCAGCTACTCTAGCGGGAGGACCTACGAGCAGTACTTC. Protein product: CASSYSSGRTYEQYF. This rearrangement joins TRBV7-2 to TRBJ2-7, with 11 bases aligning to TRBD2. Germline V CDR1 and CDR2: SGHTA, FQGNSA. This CDR3 is built from 15 residues. V shed 4 bases, J shed 2 bases, and the junction held 4 bases outside the gene matches. The full variable domain, with the rest looked up from reference TRBV7-2 and TRBJ2-7, is GAGVSQSPSNKVTEKGKDVELRCDPISGHTALYWYRQSLGQGLEFLIYFQGNSAPDKSGLPSDRFSAERTGGSVSTLTIQRTQQEDSAVYLCASSYSSGRTYEQYFGPGTRLTVT.

The sample holds many counts of this clonotype. This rearrangement joins TRBV20-1 to TRBJ2-7; 9 nucleotides align to TRBD2. CDR1 is DFQATT, CDR2 SNEGSKA, per germline (reference sequence). This CDR3 contains 13 residues. The V and J ends lost 4 bases and 2 bases, in that order; junction bases with no gene match: 3. CDR3 DNA sequence: TGCAGTGCTACGACTAGCGGTACCTACGAGCAGTACTTC. It encodes CSATTSGTYEQYF.

This clonotype has a single count. Since a much larger clone is just one base distant, this may be a read error. The chain combines TRBV5-1 with TRBJ2-7, with D maybe TRBD2 (6 bases). This CDR3 is 14 amino acids long. Germline CDR1 is SGHRS and CDR2 is YFSETQ. CDR3 protein: CASSRDWDSYKQYF. In DNA, the CDR3 is TGTGCCAGCAGCCGGGACTGGGACTCCTACAAGCAGTACTTC.

This clonotype was observed at least ten times. The V call is TRBV5-1, the J call TRBJ1-1; 11 nucleotides agree with TRBD1. The CDR3 runs 16 residues. The germline CDR1 and CDR2 sequences are SGHRS and YFSETQ. The J segment lost 2 bases and the V segment lost 3 bases, leaving 6 bases of the junction unmatched. The CDR3 reads CASSSRDRGSNTEAFF. The CDR3 bases are TGCGCCAGCAGCTCCCGGGACAGGGGGAGCAACACTGAAGCTTTCTTT.

This clonotype was detected a few times. The V gene is TRBV6-1, the J gene TRBJ1-2, with TRBD1 as a possible D gene (6 bases). The germline CDR1 and CDR2 sequences are MNHNS and SASEGT. The V end lost 5 bases, the J end lost 4 bases, and 14 bases lay between the germline ends. The CDR3 runs 14 residues. The CDR3 nucleotides read TGTGCCAGCAGTCGATTCGGACAGAGCTATGGCTACACCTTC. Encoded protein: CASSRFGQSYGYTF.

The DNA of the CDR3 is TGTGCCAGTAGTATAAGTGGATTCACCTACGAGCAGTACTTC. Residues: CASSISGFTYEQYF. The chain couples TRBV19 to TRBJ2-7; D is undetermined. The ends were cut back, 2 bases at V and 2 bases at J, with 10 bases in the middle. Germline V lookup: CDR1 LNHDA, CDR2 SQIVND (reference sequence). The CDR3 covers 14 residues.

Ten or more counts support this clonotype. The genes are TRBV30 and TRBJ1-4; 7 bases agree with TRBD1. Germline CDR1 reads GTSNPN; CDR2 reads SVGIG (reference sequence). V shed 0 bases and J 10 bases; nucleotides not matched to a gene: 5. CDR3 size: 13 residues. The CDR3 sequence is CAWSVRTGGKLFF. CDR3 DNA: TGTGCCTGGAGTGTAAGGACAGGTGGAAAACTGTTTTTT. Full variable domain (outside the CDR3, taken from reference TRBV30 and TRBJ1-4): SQTIHQWPATLVQPVGSPLSLECTVEGTSNPNLYWYRQAAGRGLQLLFYSVGIGQISSEVPQNLSASRPQDRQFILSSKKLLLSDSGFYLCAWSVRTGGKLFFGSGTQLSVL.